Listed below are T cell receptor beta chains from one sample, sequenced in a study of human T cells and chemical hapten exposure. One entry per CDR3 protein results from TCRdb running MiXCR on the RACE reads. The data show around 120,000 distinct CDR3 sequences, roughly 12% seen once. This material consisted of whole blood, taken in connection with sensitization to the hapten diphenylcyclopropenone (DPC). These receptors all come from a woman in her forties or fifties with alopecia areata. Some clones in this sample may be carry-over from other donors' samples. Both conserved end residues are part of each CDR3. Fields, in order: D gene, V gene, clone size, J gene, CDR3 DNA, CDR3 protein. The D gene is left open where the match is weak. Size is omitted from some rows. Given values are once, few, many or a class for expanded clones.

NA	TRBV11-2	few	TRBJ2-3	TGTGCCAGCAGCTTTGTGGGGCTGATTACAGATACGCAGTATTTT	CASSFVGLITDTQYF
NA	TRBV29-1	NA	TRBJ2-3	TGCAGCGTTGAAGATTCTACGCAGTATTTT	CSVEDSTQYF
TRBD2	TRBV4-1	NA	TRBJ2-3	TGCGCCAGCAGCCAAGACGCAGCGGGGGGCACAGATACGCAGTATTTT	CASSQDAAGGTDTQYF
NA	TRBV27	NA	TRBJ1-1	TGTGCCAGCAGTTTATTCATCCGTGCGGCGGCTTTCTTT	CASSLFIRAAAFF
TRBD2	TRBV12-3/TRBV12-4	NA	TRBJ2-7	TGTGCCAGCAGTTTCGCTAGCGGGGGGGCCTCCGAGCAGTACTTC	CASSFASGGASEQYF
TRBD1	TRBV10-1	many	TRBJ1-1	TGCGCCAGCAGACCAGGACAGGGGGCGAACACTGAAGCTTTCTTT	CASRPGQGANTEAFF
NA	TRBV5-4	few	TRBJ1-1	TGTGCCAGCACCTCGAACACTGAAGCTTTCTTT	CASTSNTEAFF
NA	TRBV7-2	few	TRBJ2-1	TGTGCCAGCAGCCGTAGGGACGGTACCGTTGGGCAGTTCTTC	CASSRRDGTVGQFF
NA	TRBV5-6	few	TRBJ1-2	TGTGCCAGCAGCTTGGGGGCTTATGGCTACACCTTC	CASSLGAYGYTF
NA	TRBV28	few	TRBJ2-1	TGTGCCAGCAGCCCTACCCGACTCGCAAATGAGCAGTTCTTC	CASSPTRLANEQFF
NA	TRBV19	NA	TRBJ1-1	TGTGCCAGTACCCCCTCTGTGGCCGACACTGAAGCTTTCTTT	CASTPSVADTEAFF
NA	TRBV12-3/TRBV12-4	NA	TRBJ2-7	TGTGCCAGCAGCCACTACCCCGGGACCCGGAATTACTTC	CASSHYPGTRNYF
NA	TRBV4-1	NA	TRBJ1-5	TGCGCCAGCAGCCAAGCGATGGCACCCAATCAGCCCCAGCATTTT	CASSQAMAPNQPQHF
NA	TRBV4-3	many	TRBJ1-5	TGCGCCAGCAGCCAACAACAGGGTTACCAGCCCCAGCATTTT	CASSQQQGYQPQHF
TRBD1	TRBV7-9	many	TRBJ1-6	TGTGCCAGCCAAGGGCCCCAGGGACAGGGGCTGAGTTCACCCCTCCACTTT	CASQGPQGQGLSSPLHF
NA	TRBV28	many	TRBJ1-2	TGTGCCAGCAGTCCCCAGGGGAACTATGGCTACACCTTC	CASSPQGNYGYTF
NA	TRBV29-1	NA	TRBJ2-7	TGCAGAACCATAAGGGCAGTCGAGCAGTACTTC	CRTIRAVEQYF
NA	TRBV28	few	TRBJ2-1	TGTGCCAGCAGTTTCCTCCTAGGAGACAATGAGCAGTTCTTC	CASSFLLGDNEQFF
NA	TRBV18	many	TRBJ2-3	TGTGCCAGCTCACCCGGTCGGTCCCAAGATACGCAGTATTTT	CASSPGRSQDTQYF
NA	TRBV5-1	NA	TRBJ1-4	TGCGCCAGCAGCTTCGGGGGAACTAATGAAAAACTGTTTTTT	CASSFGGTNEKLFF
TRBD1	TRBV6-5	few	TRBJ1-2	TGTGCCAGCAGCTCCAGGGGGGTTGGCTACACCTTC	CASSSRGVGYTF
TRBD1	TRBV10-3	few	TRBJ2-6	TGTGCCATTGCGACAGGGGGCTACTCTGGGGCCAACGTCCTGACTTTC	CAIATGGYSGANVLTF
NA	TRBV10-2	many	TRBJ1-5	TGCGCCAGCAGATCCAGTAGGGATCAGCCCCAGCATTTT	CASRSSRDQPQHF
NA	TRBV7-2	NA	TRBJ1-5	TGTGCCAGCAGCTTAGTATTGGTCATTGGACAGCCTAATCAGCCCCAGCATTTT	CASSLVLVIGQPNQPQHF
TRBD2	TRBV5-1	NA	TRBJ2-1	TGCGCCAGCAGCTTGTCTGGCGGGAGTTGGAATGAGCAGTTCTTC	CASSLSGGSWNEQFF
TRBD2	TRBV14	many	TRBJ2-1	TGTGCCAGCAGCCAAGACCTTGGACTAGCGGGGGACAATGAGCAGTTCTTC	CASSQDLGLAGDNEQFF
TRBD2	TRBV11-1	NA	TRBJ2-5	TGTGCCAGCAGCACCCGGACTAGCGGGACCCAAGAGACCCAGTACTTC	CASSTRTSGTQETQYF
NA	TRBV5-1	NA	TRBJ1-3	TGCGCCAGCAGCGGCGTTAGCTCTGGAAACACCATATATTTT	CASSGVSSGNTIYF
NA	TRBV20-1	NA	TRBJ2-3	TGCAGTGCTAGAAACCCTAACACAGATACGCAGTATTTT	CSARNPNTDTQYF
TRBD1	TRBV6-5	many	TRBJ2-5	TGTGCCAGCAGTTACTCGGCAGGGGGAGAGACCCAGTACTTC	CASSYSAGGETQYF
NA	TRBV20-1	many	TRBJ1-3	TGCAGTGCCCCGGAAGATAAGAACACCATATATTTT	CSAPEDKNTIYF
NA	TRBV12-3/TRBV12-4	many	TRBJ2-7	TGTGCCAGCAGCCTTCAGGGGCGGCACGAGCAGTACTTC	CASSLQGRHEQYF
NA	TRBV28	NA	TRBJ2-7	TGTGCCACCCGGGCGGAGATGCACGAGCAGTACTTC	CATRAEMHEQYF
NA	TRBV7-9	few	TRBJ2-2	TGTGCCAGCAGCTTTCAGGGAACGAACACCGGGGAGCTGTTTTTT	CASSFQGTNTGELFF
TRBD2	TRBV11-2	many	TRBJ2-1	TGTGCCAGCAGCTTAGGGCGGGAGCCGGGCAATGAGCAGTTCTTC	CASSLGREPGNEQFF
NA	TRBV20-1	NA	TRBJ2-4	TGCAGTGCTAGAGAGCCGATCACTGGAAACATTCAGTACTTC	CSAREPITGNIQYF
NA	TRBV7-9	many	TRBJ2-7	TGTGCCATAGGAGGGACATACGAGCAGTACTTC	CAIGGTYEQYF
NA	TRBV7-2	NA	TRBJ2-7	TGTGCCAGCAGCCCCTCATGGACCCAGATCTACGAGCAGTACTTC	CASSPSWTQIYEQYF
NA	TRBV6-6	NA	TRBJ2-7	TGTGCCAGCTATGGTGTTTCTGGCGGGACCGGCGGCACCTACGAGCAGTACTTC	CASYGVSGGTGGTYEQYF
TRBD1	TRBV18	few	TRBJ2-7	TGTGCCAGCTCACCACCGGTGGGGACAGTGATATACGAGCAGTACTTC	CASSPPVGTVIYEQYF
TRBD1	TRBV19	many	TRBJ2-2	TGTGCCAGTAGTCCCGGGACAGAGAACACCGGGGAGCTGTTTTTT	CASSPGTENTGELFF
TRBD2	TRBV4-1	few	TRBJ2-1	TGCGCCAGCAGCCGCCGACTAGCGGGGGTGTGGAATGAGCAGTTCTTC	CASSRRLAGVWNEQFF
NA	TRBV5-1	many	TRBJ2-3	TGCGCCAGCAGCTTGGGGAGGGGACGCACAGATACGCAGTATTTT	CASSLGRGRTDTQYF
TRBD1	TRBV5-1	many	TRBJ1-1	TGCGCCAGCAGCTCCGAACCGACAGGGGGAGGGACTGAAGCTTTCTTT	CASSSEPTGGGTEAFF
NA	TRBV11-3	many	TRBJ2-3	TGTGCCAGCAGCCACCCAGGGTCTACGCAGTATTTT	CASSHPGSTQYF
NA	TRBV7-9	many	TRBJ1-1	TGTGCCAGCAGACGAGGACTGAACACTGAAGCTTTCTTT	CASRRGLNTEAFF
NA	TRBV20-1	many	TRBJ1-1	TGCAGTGCTAAAACTCGGGGGACCCGTTCTGAAGCTTTCTTT	CSAKTRGTRSEAFF
NA	TRBV11-2	few	TRBJ2-7	TGTGCCAGCAGCTTAGAAGGGTTGACTGAAACCTACGAGCAGTACTTC	CASSLEGLTETYEQYF
NA	TRBV6-5	NA	TRBJ1-2	TGTGCCAGCAGCTCCCTCAGACAGGCCTATGGCTACACCTTC	CASSSLRQAYGYTF
TRBD2	TRBV29-1	many	TRBJ2-7	TGCAGCGTTGGACTAGCGGGAGAACGGGAGCAGTACTTC	CSVGLAGEREQYF
NA	TRBV11-3	once	TRBJ2-1	TGTGCCAGCAGCGGCCAGGGCGAAAACCCCCATGAGCAGTTCTTC	CASSGQGENPHEQFF
TRBD1	TRBV10-2	NA	TRBJ1-4	TGCGCCAGCTCAACCCCAGGGGGCTCTAATGAAAAACTGTTTTTT	CASSTPGGSNEKLFF
NA	TRBV7-2	few	TRBJ1-1	TGTGCCAGCAAGCCGCGACAGAGCCTCAACACTGAAGCTTTCTTT	CASKPRQSLNTEAFF
TRBD2	TRBV27	many	TRBJ2-3	TGTGCCAGCAGTCCCCGGACTAGTTATTTAGAGTATTTT	CASSPRTSYLEYF
NA	TRBV5-1	NA	TRBJ1-2	TGCGCCAGCAGTCGGACAGCTCTTGGCTACACCTTC	CASSRTALGYTF
NA	TRBV28	many	TRBJ2-5	TGTGCCAGCAGCCCTCACGAAGTGACAGAGACCCAGTACTTC	CASSPHEVTETQYF